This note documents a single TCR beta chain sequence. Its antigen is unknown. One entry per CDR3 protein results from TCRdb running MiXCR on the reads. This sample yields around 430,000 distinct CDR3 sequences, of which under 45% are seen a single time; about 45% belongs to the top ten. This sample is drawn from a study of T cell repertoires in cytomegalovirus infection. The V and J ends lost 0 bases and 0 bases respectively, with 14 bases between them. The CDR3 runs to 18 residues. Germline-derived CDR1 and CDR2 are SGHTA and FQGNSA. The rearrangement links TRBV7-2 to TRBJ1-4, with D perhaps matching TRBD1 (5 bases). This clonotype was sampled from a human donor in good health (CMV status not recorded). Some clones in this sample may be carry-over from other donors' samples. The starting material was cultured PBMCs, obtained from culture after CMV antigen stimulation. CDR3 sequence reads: CASSLALGQGATNEKLFF. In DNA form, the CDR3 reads TGTGCCAGCAGCTTAGCGCTAGGTCAGGGTGCAACTAATGAAAAACTGTTTTTT.